These T cell receptor beta chains were read from a single sample in a study of T cell repertoires in cytomegalovirus infection. TCRdb reanalysed the reads using MiXCR and keeps one entry per CDR3 protein. The sample records roughly 320,000 distinct CDR3 sequences, 8% to 9.5% being singletons. Sample: PBMCs. These receptors were collected from a human donor in good health (CMV status not recorded). Some clones in this sample may be carry-over from other donors' samples. The CDR3 runs from the conserved cysteine through the conserved F or W. D genes are given only for firm matches. Some rows mark clone size as missing; the rest say once, few, many or name a class of expanded clone.

j_gene	d_gene	v_gene	abundance	CDR3aa	CDR3nt
TRBJ1-2	NA	TRBV5-6	many	CASSLAALRKGYTF	TGTGCCAGCAGCTTGGCAGCCCTTCGAAAAGGCTACACCTTC
TRBJ1-2	NA	TRBV7-6	many	CASSLSNSGSYGYTF	TGTGCCAGCAGCTTATCGAACAGCGGATCTTATGGCTACACCTTC
TRBJ1-2	NA	TRBV7-2	few	CASSLGSGFGGYTF	TGTGCCAGCAGCTTAGGGTCTGGGTTTGGTGGCTACACCTTC
TRBJ1-6	NA	TRBV12-3/TRBV12-4	few	CASSSTKSLYNSPLHF	TGTGCCAGCAGTTCAACAAAAAGCCTTTATAATTCACCCCTCCACTTT
TRBJ2-7	TRBD1	TRBV7-2	NA	CASSPQTGGIYEQYF	TGTGCCAGCAGCCCCCAGACAGGGGGTATCTACGAGCAGTACTTC
TRBJ2-7	TRBD1	TRBV25-1	few	CASSDQGQLTYEQYF	TGTGCCAGCAGTGATCAGGGACAGCTAACCTACGAGCAGTACTTC
TRBJ2-1	NA	TRBV11-2	many	CASSSTSRTVDEQFF	TGTGCCAGCAGCTCGACCTCGCGGACAGTCGATGAGCAGTTCTTC
TRBJ2-1	TRBD2	TRBV7-3	few	CASSLMGTSGINEQFF	TGTGCCAGCAGCTTAATGGGGACTAGCGGGATCAATGAGCAGTTCTTC
TRBJ2-1	TRBD1	TRBV6-5	many	CASSYSSPGTGLKNEQFF	TGTGCCAGCAGTTACTCCAGTCCCGGGACAGGGTTAAAGAATGAGCAGTTCTTC
TRBJ1-1	NA	TRBV28	many	CASSLWQGGFTEAFF	TGTGCCAGCAGTTTATGGCAGGGAGGGTTCACTGAAGCTTTCTTT
TRBJ2-1	TRBD2	TRBV2	NA	CAIRTSGSLDEQFF	TGTGCCATACGGACTAGCGGGAGTCTAGATGAGCAGTTCTTC
TRBJ1-1	NA	TRBV25-1	few	CASIAGGKPYPKAFF	TGTGCCAGCATCGCCGGAGGGAAGCCTTACCCAAAAGCTTTCTTT
TRBJ1-5	TRBD1	TRBV7-8	many	CASSPNRGVGNQPQHF	TGTGCCAGCAGCCCTAACAGGGGGGTTGGTAATCAGCCCCAGCATTTT
TRBJ1-2	NA	TRBV28	many	CASSFLTYGYTF	TGTGCCAGCAGTTTTCTCACTTATGGCTACACCTTC
TRBJ1-1	NA	TRBV6-5	few	CASSYSFSSTGHAFF	TGTGCCAGCAGTTACTCGTTTTCGTCCACAGGGCACGCTTTCTTT
TRBJ1-1	NA	TRBV5-1	few	CASSSRGALEAFF	TGCGCCAGCAGCTCCCGTGGTGCCCTTGAAGCTTTCTTT
TRBJ2-7	NA	TRBV6-6	NA	CASSYFFGSSYEQYF	TGTGCCAGCAGTTACTTTTTCGGGAGCAGCTACGAGCAGTACTTC
TRBJ2-7	NA	TRBV4-1	NA	CASSPALSYEQYF	TGCGCCAGCAGCCCTGCCCTTAGCTACGAGCAGTACTTC
TRBJ2-1	TRBD2	TRBV28	NA	CASRPPLGLAGDGSYNEQFF	TGTGCCAGCCGACCCCCCCTAGGACTAGCGGGAGATGGGTCCTACAATGAGCAGTTCTTC
TRBJ2-3	TRBD2	TRBV7-2	many	CASSPRGGRVPSTDTQYF	TGTGCCAGCAGCCCCAGGGGCGGGAGGGTCCCTAGCACAGATACGCAGTATTTT
TRBJ2-5	TRBD2	TRBV7-2	many	CASSPRLAGAETQYF	TGTGCCAGCAGCCCCCGACTAGCGGGGGCTGAGACCCAGTACTTC
TRBJ2-7	NA	TRBV7-9	many	CASSSRSGTFSYEQYF	TGTGCCAGCAGCTCGAGGTCTGGGACATTCTCCTACGAGCAGTACTTC
TRBJ2-7	NA	TRBV7-2	few	CASSHDLNRVNEQYF	TGTGCCAGCAGTCACGATTTGAACAGGGTAAACGAGCAGTACTTC
TRBJ1-5	NA	TRBV25-1	many	CASSEWGGNQPQHF	TGTGCCAGCAGTGAATGGGGGGGCAATCAGCCCCAGCATTTT
TRBJ1-6	TRBD1	TRBV12-3/TRBV12-4	few	CASSRTGGSGSPLHF	TGTGCCAGCAGTAGAACAGGGGGCTCGGGTTCACCCCTCCACTTT
TRBJ2-5	TRBD2	TRBV25-1	NA	CASSAHRGGGETQYF	TGTGCCAGCAGTGCCCATCGCGGGGGTGGAGAGACCCAGTACTTC
TRBJ1-2	NA	TRBV7-9	many	CASSWQGVNYGYTF	TGTGCCAGCAGCTGGCAGGGCGTTAACTATGGCTACACCTTC
TRBJ1-5	NA	TRBV4-1	few	CASSQERGGSNQPQHF	TGCGCCAGCAGCCAAGAAAGGGGGGGGAGCAATCAGCCCCAGCATTTT
TRBJ2-2	NA	TRBV5-1	NA	CASSLNGAATGELFF	TGCGCCAGCAGCTTGAATGGGGCAGCTACCGGGGAGCTGTTTTTT
TRBJ1-2	NA	TRBV7-2	many	CASSLGSRAGDGYTF	TGTGCCAGCAGCTTAGGGAGCAGGGCTGGGGACGGCTACACCTTC
TRBJ2-7	TRBD2	TRBV5-5	few	CASSLVLRTSGRREQYF	TGTGCCAGCAGCTTGGTACTCAGGACTAGCGGGAGACGCGAGCAGTACTTC
TRBJ2-2	NA	TRBV5-4	NA	CASSAPPNTGELFF	TGTGCCAGCAGCGCACCACCCAACACCGGGGAGCTGTTTTTT
TRBJ2-3	TRBD2	TRBV6-6	NA	CASSRNEGLAGETSTDTQYF	TGTGCCAGCAGCCGCAATGAGGGACTAGCGGGAGAGACAAGCACAGATACGCAGTATTTT
TRBJ2-5	NA	TRBV7-2	many	CASSPVQTQYF	TGTGCCAGCAGCCCGGTACAGACCCAGTACTTC
TRBJ2-1	TRBD2	TRBV7-8	many	CASSSLIRRGGMDEQFF	TGTGCCAGCAGCTCTCTTATTAGGCGGGGGGGCATGGATGAGCAGTTCTTC
TRBJ2-6	NA	TRBV7-2	many	CASSLGWGAGANVLTF	TGTGCCAGCAGCTTAGGGTGGGGGGCCGGGGCCAACGTCCTGACTTTC
TRBJ1-1	NA	TRBV20-1	NA	CSAPVVATEAFF	TGCAGTGCTCCGGTGGTAGCCACTGAAGCTTTCTTT
TRBJ1-1	NA	TRBV27	NA	CASSTLLNTEAFF	TGTGCCAGCTCTACACTTTTGAACACTGAAGCTTTCTTT
TRBJ2-7	TRBD2	TRBV6-6	few	CASTGTSGNLYEQYF	TGTGCCAGCACCGGGACTAGCGGGAATTTATACGAGCAGTACTTC
TRBJ2-7	TRBD2	TRBV20-1	few	CSAVSGSSYEQYF	TGCAGTGCTGTTAGCGGGAGCTCCTACGAGCAGTACTTC
TRBJ2-3	NA	TRBV7-9	many	CASSLEGWADTQYF	TGTGCCAGCAGCTTAGAGGGTTGGGCAGATACGCAGTATTTT
TRBJ2-6	NA	TRBV6-5	NA	CASRNSYSGANVLTF	TGTGCCAGCAGGAATAGTTACTCTGGGGCCAACGTCCTGACTTTC
TRBJ2-1	NA	TRBV7-2	many	CASNSGRTTYNEQFF	TGTGCCAGCAACAGTGGCAGGACAACCTACAATGAGCAGTTCTTC
TRBJ2-3	NA	TRBV7-2	many	CASSIGASGTDTQYF	TGTGCCAGCAGCATAGGAGCTAGCGGCACAGATACGCAGTATTTT
TRBJ2-3	TRBD1	TRBV28	NA	CASSLSGQAGDTQYF	TGTGCCAGCAGTTTATCAGGACAGGCGGGCGATACGCAGTATTTT
TRBJ1-1	NA	TRBV4-2	many	CASSQVSGTNTEAFF	TGTGCCAGCAGCCAAGTTTCCGGGACGAACACTGAAGCTTTCTTT
TRBJ1-6	TRBD1	TRBV27	few	CASSLKGIRTGGNSPLHF	TGTGCCAGCAGTTTAAAGGGGATAAGGACAGGGGGAAATTCACCCCTCCACTTT
TRBJ2-3	NA	TRBV12-3/TRBV12-4	NA	CASSFNPLTAFTDTQYF	TGTGCCAGCAGTTTCAACCCCCTGACAGCCTTCACAGATACGCAGTATTTT
TRBJ2-3	TRBD2	TRBV6-1	few	CASSDLAGISTDTQYF	TGTGCCAGCAGTGATTTAGCGGGGATTAGCACAGATACGCAGTATTTT
TRBJ2-1	NA	TRBV11-2	many	CASSLVEFGEQFF	TGTGCCAGCAGCTTAGTCGAATTTGGTGAGCAGTTCTTC
TRBJ1-5	TRBD1	TRBV7-3	NA	CASAGQGANQPQLF	TGTGCCAGCGCGGGACAGGGGGCAAATCAGCCCCAGCTTTTT
TRBJ2-2	NA	TRBV7-7	few	CASRPGPNTGELFF	TGTGCCAGCCGTCCGGGGCCGAACACCGGGGAGCTGTTTTTT
TRBJ1-6	NA	TRBV7-2	many	CASSLVGRTAYNSPLHF	TGTGCCAGCAGCTTAGTCGGAAGGACCGCATATAATTCACCCCTCCACTTT
TRBJ2-7	NA	TRBV11-3	NA	CASSRIGDEQYF	TGTGCCAGCAGTCGTATAGGGGACGAGCAGTACTTC